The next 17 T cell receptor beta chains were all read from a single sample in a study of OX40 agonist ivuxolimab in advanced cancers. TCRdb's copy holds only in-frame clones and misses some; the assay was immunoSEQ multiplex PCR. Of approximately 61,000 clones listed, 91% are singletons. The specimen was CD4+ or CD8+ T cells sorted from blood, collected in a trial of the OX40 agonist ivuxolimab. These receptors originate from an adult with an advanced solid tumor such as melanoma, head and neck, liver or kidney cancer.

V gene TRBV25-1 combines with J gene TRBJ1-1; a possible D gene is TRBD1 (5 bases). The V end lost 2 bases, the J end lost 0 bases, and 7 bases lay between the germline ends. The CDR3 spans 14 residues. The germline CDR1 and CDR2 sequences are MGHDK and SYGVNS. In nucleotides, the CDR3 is TGTGCCAGCAGTGAAGGGGGTATGAACACTGAAGCTTTCTTT. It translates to CASSEGGMNTEAFF. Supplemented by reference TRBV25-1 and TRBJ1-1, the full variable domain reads EADIYQTPRYLVIGTGKKITLECSQTMGHDKMYWYQQDPGMELHLIHYSYGVNSTEKGDLSSESTVSRIRTEHFPLTLESARPSHTSQYLCASSEGGMNTEAFFGQGTRLTVV.

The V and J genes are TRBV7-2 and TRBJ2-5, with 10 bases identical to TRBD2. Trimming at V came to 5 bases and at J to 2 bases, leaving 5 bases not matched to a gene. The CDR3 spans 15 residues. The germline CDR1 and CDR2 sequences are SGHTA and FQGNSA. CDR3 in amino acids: CASSRTSGPQETQYF. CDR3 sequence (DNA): TGTGCCAGCAGCAGGACTAGCGGCCCACAAGAGACCCAGTACTTC. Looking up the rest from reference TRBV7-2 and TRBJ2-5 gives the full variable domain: GAGVSQSPSNKVTEKGKDVELRCDPISGHTALYWYRQSLGQGLEFLIYFQGNSAPDKSGLPSDRFSAERTGGSVSTLTIQRTQQEDSAVYLCASSRTSGPQETQYFGPGTRLLVL.

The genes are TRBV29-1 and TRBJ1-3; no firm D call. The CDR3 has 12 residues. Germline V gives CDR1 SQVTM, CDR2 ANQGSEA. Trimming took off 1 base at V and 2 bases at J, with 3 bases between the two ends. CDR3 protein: CSVEGAGNTIYF. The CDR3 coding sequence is TGCAGCGTTGAAGGGGCTGGAAACACCATATATTTT.

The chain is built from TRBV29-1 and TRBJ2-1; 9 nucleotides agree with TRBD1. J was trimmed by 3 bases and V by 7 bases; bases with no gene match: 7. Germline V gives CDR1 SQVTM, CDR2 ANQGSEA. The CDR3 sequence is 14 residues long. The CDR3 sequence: CSADPGQGYNEQFF. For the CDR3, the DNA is TGCAGCGCCGACCCGGGACAGGGCTACAATGAGCAGTTCTTC.

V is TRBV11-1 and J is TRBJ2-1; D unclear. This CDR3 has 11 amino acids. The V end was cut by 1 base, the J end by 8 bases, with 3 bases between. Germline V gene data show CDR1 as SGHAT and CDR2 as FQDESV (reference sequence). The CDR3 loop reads CASSLGYEQFF. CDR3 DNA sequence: TGTGCCAGCAGCTTAGGGTATGAGCAGTTCTTC.

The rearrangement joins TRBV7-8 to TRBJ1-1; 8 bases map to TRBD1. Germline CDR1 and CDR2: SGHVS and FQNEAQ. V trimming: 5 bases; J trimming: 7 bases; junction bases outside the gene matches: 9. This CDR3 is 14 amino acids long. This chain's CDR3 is CASSPDRGLGEAFF. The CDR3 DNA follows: TGTGCCAGCAGCCCCGACAGGGGATTAGGTGAAGCTTTCTTT.

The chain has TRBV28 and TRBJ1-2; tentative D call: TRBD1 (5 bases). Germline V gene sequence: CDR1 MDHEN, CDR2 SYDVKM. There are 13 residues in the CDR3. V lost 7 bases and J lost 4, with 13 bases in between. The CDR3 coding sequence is TGTGCCAGCACCTTGTCGGGGGGCTATGGCTACACCTTC. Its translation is CASTLSGGYGYTF.

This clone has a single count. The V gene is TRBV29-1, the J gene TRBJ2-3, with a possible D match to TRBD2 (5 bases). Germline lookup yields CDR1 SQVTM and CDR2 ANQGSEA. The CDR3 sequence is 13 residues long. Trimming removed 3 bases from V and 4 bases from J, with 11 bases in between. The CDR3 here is CSVERQRPDTQYF. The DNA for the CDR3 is TGCAGCGTTGAGCGGCAGCGGCCAGATACGCAGTATTTT.

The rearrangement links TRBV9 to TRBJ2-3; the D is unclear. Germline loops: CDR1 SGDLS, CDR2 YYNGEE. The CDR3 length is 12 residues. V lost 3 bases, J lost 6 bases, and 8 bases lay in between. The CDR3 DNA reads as TGTGCCAGCAGCGCCACAGAGGATACGCAGTATTTT. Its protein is CASSATEDTQYF.

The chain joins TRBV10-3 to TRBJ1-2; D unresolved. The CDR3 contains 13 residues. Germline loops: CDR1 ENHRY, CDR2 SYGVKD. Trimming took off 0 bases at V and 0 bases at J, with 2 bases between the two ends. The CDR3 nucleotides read TGTGCCATCAGTGAGTCTACTAACTATGGCTACACCTTC. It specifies CAISESTNYGYTF.

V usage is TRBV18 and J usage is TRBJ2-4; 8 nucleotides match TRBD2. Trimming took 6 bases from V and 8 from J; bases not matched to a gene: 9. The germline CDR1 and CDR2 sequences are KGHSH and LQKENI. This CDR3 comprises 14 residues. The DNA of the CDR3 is TGTGCCAGCTCTAGGATCGGGAGGGGCGACATTCAGTACTTC. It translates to CASSRIGRGDIQYF.

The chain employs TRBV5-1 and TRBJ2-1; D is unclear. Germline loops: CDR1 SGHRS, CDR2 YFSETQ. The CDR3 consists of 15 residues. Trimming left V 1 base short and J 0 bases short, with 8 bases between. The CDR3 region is CASSLLQNSYNEQFF. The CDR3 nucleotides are TGCGCCAGCAGCTTGCTGCAGAACTCCTACAATGAGCAGTTCTTC.

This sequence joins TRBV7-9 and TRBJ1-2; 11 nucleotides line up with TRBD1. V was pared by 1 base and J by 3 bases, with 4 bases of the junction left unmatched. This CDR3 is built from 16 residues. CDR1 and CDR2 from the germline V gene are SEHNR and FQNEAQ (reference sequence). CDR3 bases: TGTGCCAGCAGCTTAGGGGGACAGGGGGATCACTATGGCTACACCTTC. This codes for CASSLGGQGDHYGYTF. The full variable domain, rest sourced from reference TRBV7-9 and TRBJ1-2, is DTGVSQNPRHKITKRGQNVTFRCDPISEHNRLYWYRQTLGQGPEFLTYFQNEAQLEKSRLLSDRFSAERPKGSFSTLEIQRTEQGDSAMYLCASSLGGQGDHYGYTFGSGTRLTVV.

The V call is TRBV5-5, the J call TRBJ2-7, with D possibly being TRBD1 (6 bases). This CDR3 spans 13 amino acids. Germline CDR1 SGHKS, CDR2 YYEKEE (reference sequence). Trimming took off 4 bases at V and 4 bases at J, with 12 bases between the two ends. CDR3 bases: TGTGCCAGCAGCCTACCACAGGGTTACGAGCAGTACTTC. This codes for CASSLPQGYEQYF.

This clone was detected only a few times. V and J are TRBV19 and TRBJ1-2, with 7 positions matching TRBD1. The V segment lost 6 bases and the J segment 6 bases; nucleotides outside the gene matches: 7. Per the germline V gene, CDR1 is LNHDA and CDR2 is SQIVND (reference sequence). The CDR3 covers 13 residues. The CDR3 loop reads CASSRAQGHGYTF. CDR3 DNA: TGTGCCAGTAGCCGTGCACAGGGGCATGGCTACACCTTC.

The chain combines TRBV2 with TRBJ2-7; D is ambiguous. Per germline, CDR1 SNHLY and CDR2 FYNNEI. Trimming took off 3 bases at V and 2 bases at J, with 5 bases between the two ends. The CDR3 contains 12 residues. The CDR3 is CASSDQTYEQYF. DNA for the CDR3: TGTGCCAGCAGTGACCAGACCTACGAGCAGTACTTC.

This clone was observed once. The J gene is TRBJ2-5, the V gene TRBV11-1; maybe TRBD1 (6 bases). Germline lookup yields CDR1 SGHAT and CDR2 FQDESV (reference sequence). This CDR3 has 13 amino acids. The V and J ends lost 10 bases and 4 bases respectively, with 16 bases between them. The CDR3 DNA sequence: TGTGCCACCGCAAACAGGGAGAGAGAGACCCAGTACTTC. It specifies CATANRERETQYF.